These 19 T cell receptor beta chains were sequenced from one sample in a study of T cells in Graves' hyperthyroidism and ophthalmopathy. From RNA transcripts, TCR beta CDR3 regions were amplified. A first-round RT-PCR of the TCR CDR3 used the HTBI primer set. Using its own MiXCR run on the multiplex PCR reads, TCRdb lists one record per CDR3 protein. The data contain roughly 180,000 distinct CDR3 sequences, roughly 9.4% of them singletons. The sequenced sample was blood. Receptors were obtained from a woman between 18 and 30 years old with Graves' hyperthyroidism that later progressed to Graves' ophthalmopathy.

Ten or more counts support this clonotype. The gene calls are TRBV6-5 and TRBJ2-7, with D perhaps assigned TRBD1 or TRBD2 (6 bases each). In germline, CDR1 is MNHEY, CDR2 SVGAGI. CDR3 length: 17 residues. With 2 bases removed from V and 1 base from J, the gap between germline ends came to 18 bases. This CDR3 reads CASSYPQSGARSYEQYF. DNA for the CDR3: TGTGCCAGCAGTTACCCTCAGTCGGGGGCCCGATCCTACGAGCAGTACTTC.

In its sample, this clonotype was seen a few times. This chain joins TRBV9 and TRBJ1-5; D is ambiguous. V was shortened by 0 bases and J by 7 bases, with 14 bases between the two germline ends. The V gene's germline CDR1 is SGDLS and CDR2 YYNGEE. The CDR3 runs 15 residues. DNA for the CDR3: TGTGCCAGCAGCGTAGCTGGATGGCCGTGGCAGCCCCAGCATTTT. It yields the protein CASSVAGWPWQPQHF.

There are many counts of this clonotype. The CDR3, as DNA: TGCAGTGCTAGAGCAGTTAAGGTACTACGGGGCAATCAGCCCCAGCATTTT. Protein sequence: CSARAVKVLRGNQPQHF. The chain combines TRBV20-1 with TRBJ1-5, with no clear D. Germline V lookup: CDR1 DFQATT, CDR2 SNEGSKA (reference sequence). Trimming took 1 base from V and 2 from J, leaving 18 bases between them. This CDR3 comprises 17 residues.

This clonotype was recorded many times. The CDR3 here is CASSLRGWTGGKDTQYF. As DNA, the CDR3 is TGTGCCAGCAGTTTAAGGGGGTGGACAGGGGGAAAAGATACGCAGTATTTT. The genes are TRBV27 and TRBJ2-3, with 10 positions matching TRBD1. CDR1 MNHEY and CDR2 SMNVEV come from the germline V gene (reference sequence). The V and J ends lost 2 bases and 5 bases, in that order; junction bases with no gene match: 10. CDR3 length equals 17 residues.

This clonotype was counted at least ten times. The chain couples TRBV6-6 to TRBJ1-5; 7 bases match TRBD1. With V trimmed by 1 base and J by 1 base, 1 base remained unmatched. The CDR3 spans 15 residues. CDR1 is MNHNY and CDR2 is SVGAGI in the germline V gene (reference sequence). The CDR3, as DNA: TGTGCCAGCAGTTACTTAGGGGGCAGCAATCAGCCCCAGCATTTT. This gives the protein CASSYLGGSNQPQHF.

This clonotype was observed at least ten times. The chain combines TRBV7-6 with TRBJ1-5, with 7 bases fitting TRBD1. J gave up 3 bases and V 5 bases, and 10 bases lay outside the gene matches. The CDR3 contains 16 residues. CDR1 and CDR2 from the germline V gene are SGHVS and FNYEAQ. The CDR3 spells CASSPTAGGINQPQHF. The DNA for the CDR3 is TGTGCCAGCAGCCCTACGGCAGGGGGGATCAATCAGCCCCAGCATTTT. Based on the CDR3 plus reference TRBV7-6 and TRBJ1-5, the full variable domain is GAGVSQSPRYKVTKRGQDVALRCDPISGHVSLYWYRQALGQGPEFLTYFNYEAQQDKSGLPNDRFSAERPEGSISTLTIQRTEQRDSAMYRCASSPTAGGINQPQHFGDGTRLSIL.

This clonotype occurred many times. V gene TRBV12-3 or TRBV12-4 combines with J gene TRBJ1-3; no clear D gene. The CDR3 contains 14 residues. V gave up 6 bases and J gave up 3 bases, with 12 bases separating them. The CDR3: CASRPTSYGNTIYF. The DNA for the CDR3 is TGTGCCAGCAGGCCTACATCATATGGAAACACCATATATTTT.

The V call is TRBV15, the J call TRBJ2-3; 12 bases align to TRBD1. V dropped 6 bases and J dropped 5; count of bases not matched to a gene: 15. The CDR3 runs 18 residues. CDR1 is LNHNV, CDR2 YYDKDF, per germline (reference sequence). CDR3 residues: CATRDIGTGGALVDTQYF. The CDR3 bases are TGTGCCACCAGGGATATCGGGACAGGGGGCGCTTTGGTAGATACGCAGTATTTT.

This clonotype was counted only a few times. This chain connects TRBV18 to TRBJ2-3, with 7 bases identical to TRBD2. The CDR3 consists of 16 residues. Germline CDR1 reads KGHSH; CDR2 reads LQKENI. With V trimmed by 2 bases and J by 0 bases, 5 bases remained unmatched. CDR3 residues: CASSPTRLASTDTQYF. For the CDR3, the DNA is TGTGCCAGCTCACCAACTAGACTAGCTAGCACAGATACGCAGTATTTT.

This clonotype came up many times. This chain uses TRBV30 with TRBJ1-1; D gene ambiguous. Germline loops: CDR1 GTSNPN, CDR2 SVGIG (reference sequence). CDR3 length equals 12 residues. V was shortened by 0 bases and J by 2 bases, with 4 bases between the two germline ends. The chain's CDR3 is CAWSVDNTEAFF. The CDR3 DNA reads TGTGCCTGGAGTGTGGATAACACTGAAGCTTTCTTT.

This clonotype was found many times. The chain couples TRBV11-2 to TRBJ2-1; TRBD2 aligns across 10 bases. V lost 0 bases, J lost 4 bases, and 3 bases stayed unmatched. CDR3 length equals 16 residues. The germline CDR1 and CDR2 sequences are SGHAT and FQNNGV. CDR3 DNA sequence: TGTGCCAGCAGCTTAGAGGGGACTAGCGAATACAATGAGCAGTTCTTC. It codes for CASSLEGTSEYNEQFF.

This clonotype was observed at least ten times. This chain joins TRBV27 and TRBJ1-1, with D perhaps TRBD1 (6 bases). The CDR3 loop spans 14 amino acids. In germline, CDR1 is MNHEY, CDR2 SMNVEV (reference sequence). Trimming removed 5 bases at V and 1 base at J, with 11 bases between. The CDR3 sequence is CASSLIQGNTEAFF. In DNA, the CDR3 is TGTGCCAGCAGTCTGATACAGGGGAACACTGAAGCTTTCTTT.

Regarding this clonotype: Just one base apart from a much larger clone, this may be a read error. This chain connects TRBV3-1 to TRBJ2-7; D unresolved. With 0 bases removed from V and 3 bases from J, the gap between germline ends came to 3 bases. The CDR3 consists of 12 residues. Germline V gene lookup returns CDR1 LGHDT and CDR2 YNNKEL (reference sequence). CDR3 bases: TGTGCCAGCAGCCAAGAGTTCTACGAGCAGTACTTC. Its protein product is CASSQEFYEQYF.

CDR3 region: CASSFAMGTQDSYEQYF. For the CDR3, the DNA is TGTGCCAGCAGCTTCGCTATGGGGACACAGGACTCCTACGAGCAGTACTTC. The chain employs TRBV11-1 and TRBJ2-7; tentative D call: TRBD1 (6 bases). The V and J ends lost 3 bases and 0 bases respectively, with 18 bases between them. Per the germline V gene, CDR1 is SGHAT and CDR2 is FQDESV (reference sequence). There are 17 residues in the CDR3.

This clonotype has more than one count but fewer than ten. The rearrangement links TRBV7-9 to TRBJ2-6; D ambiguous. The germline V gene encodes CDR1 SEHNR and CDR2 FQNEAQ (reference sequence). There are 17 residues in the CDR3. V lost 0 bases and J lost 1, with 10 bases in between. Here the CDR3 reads CASSLALSVSGANVLTF. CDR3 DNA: TGTGCCAGCAGCTTAGCGTTGTCGGTATCTGGGGCCAACGTCCTGACTTTC. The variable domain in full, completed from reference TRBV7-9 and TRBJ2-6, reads DTGVSQNPRHKITKRGQNVTFRCDPISEHNRLYWYRQTLGQGPEFLTYFQNEAQLEKSRLLSDRFSAERPKGSFSTLEIQRTEQGDSAMYLCASSLALSVSGANVLTFGAGSRLTVL.

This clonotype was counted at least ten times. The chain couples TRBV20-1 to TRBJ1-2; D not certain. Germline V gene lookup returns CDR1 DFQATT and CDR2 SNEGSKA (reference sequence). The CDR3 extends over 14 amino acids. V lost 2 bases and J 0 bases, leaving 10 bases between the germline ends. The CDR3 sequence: CSARQEMANYGYTF. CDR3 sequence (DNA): TGCAGTGCTAGACAGGAGATGGCTAACTATGGCTACACCTTC.

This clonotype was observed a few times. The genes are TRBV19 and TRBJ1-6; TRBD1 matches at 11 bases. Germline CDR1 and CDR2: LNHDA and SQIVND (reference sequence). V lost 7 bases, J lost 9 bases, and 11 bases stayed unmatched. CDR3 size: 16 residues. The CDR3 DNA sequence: TGTGCCAGTAACGCGGGACAGGGGGTTTTAGGTTCACCCCTCCACTTT. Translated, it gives CASNAGQGVLGSPLHF.

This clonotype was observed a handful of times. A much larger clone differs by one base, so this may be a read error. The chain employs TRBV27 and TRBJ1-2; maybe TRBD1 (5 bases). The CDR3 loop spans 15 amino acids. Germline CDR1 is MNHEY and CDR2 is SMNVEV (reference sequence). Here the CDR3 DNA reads TGTGCCAGCAGTACTCCATCCCGGGACCTAAAGGGCTGCACCTTC. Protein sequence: CASSTPSRDLKGCTF.

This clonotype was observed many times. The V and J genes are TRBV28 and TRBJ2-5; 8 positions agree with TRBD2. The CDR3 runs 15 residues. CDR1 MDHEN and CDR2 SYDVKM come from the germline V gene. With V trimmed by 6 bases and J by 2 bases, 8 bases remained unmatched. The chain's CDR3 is CASSPTSGTQETQYF. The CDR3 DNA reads TGTGCCAGCAGCCCCACTAGCGGCACACAAGAGACCCAGTACTTC. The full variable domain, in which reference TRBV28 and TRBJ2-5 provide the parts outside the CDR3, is DVKVTQSSRYLVKRTGEKVFLECVQDMDHENMFWYRQDPGLGLRLIYFSYDVKMKEKGDIPEGYSVSREKKERFSLILESASTNQTSMYLCASSPTSGTQETQYFGPGTRLLVL.